Here is one T cell receptor (beta chain) with its context. Its antigen is still unknown. Germline CDR1 is SGHTA and CDR2 is FQGNSA. The V end was cut by 5 bases, the J end by 5 bases, with 8 bases between. The CDR3 spans 12 residues. Assay: immunoSEQ multiplex PCR; the TCRdb copy retains only in-frame clones and omits some. This table has 97,000 or so clones, 90% to 95% appearing once. This record comes from a study of T cells in pancreatic ductal adenocarcinoma. General observations from the study: No significant tumor-blood clonality difference; means were about 0.1 and 0.065. The resected cohort was biased toward the minority with early-stage disease. Unique clonotypes were roughly 7.2-fold more numerous in blood than in tumor.

Surgery without prior neoadjuvant therapy was the treatment of the selected pancreatic ductal adenocarcinoma patients. The sequenced sample consisted of PBMCs. The receptor was derived from a human donor with pancreatic ductal adenocarcinoma. The V gene is TRBV7-2, the J gene TRBJ2-3; D is uncertain. The CDR3 reads CASSQERDTQYF. DNA of the CDR3: TGTGCCAGCAGCCAGGAAAGAGATACGCAGTATTTT.